This TCR beta chain was captured by sequencing in a study of shared clonotypes between healthy human individuals. Looking at the study overall: Aged 18 to 49, the donors were two women and a few men. Three plates were used per donor for CD4 naive, three for CD4 memory, two for CD8 naive and one for CD8 memory.

Memory CD4+ cells were the fraction left after CD45RA+ naive selection. Using immunoSEQ multiplex PCR, the repertoire was profiled, and TCRdb retains in-frame clones only, with some absent. The top ten clones hold about 0.13% of a sample with about 2 million clones, over 85% of them seen once. This CDR3 is built from 15 residues. J was trimmed by 4 bases and V by 6 bases; bases with no gene match: 3. Germline lookup yields CDR1 WSHSY and CDR2 SAAADI. This receptor was taken from a man aged 18 to 29 in good health. Material: naive CD4+ T cells sorted from blood. This sample's subset: CD45RA+ positively selected. This chain connects TRBV10-2 to TRBJ2-2, with TRBD2 matching over 12 bases. In DNA form, the CDR3 reads TGCGCCAGCAGCGGACTAGCGGGAAGCACCGGGGAGCTGTTTTTT. Its translation is CASSGLAGSTGELFF.